What follows are 26 T cell receptor beta chains derived from one specimen sequenced in a study of blood T cell repertoires in COVID-19. The table came from immunoSEQ multiplex PCR; TCRdb's copy has only in-frame clones and leaves some out. The data contain 86,000 or so clones, about 89% of them singletons. Sequenced input: peripheral blood. The receptors derive from a man aged 45-65 years with active or convalescent COVID-19.

The J gene is TRBJ2-7, the V gene TRBV6-1; TRBD2 matches at 7 bases. The germline V gene encodes CDR1 MNHNS and CDR2 SASEGT. V shed 0 bases, J shed 3 bases, and the junction held 14 bases outside the gene matches. This CDR3 spans 18 amino acids. CDR3 in DNA: TGTGCCAGCAGTGAAGCGCTTCCTGGGAGGGGAGGTGGCTACGAGCAGTACGTC. This encodes CASSEALPGRGGGYEQYV.

In the case of this clone: Other DNA sequences of this sample code for an identical CDR3. CDR3 protein: CASSLGQENNEQFF. DNA of the CDR3: TGCGCCAGCAGCTTGGGACAGGAGAACAATGAGCAGTTCTTC. This sequence joins TRBV5-1 and TRBJ2-1; the D gene is possibly TRBD1 (6 bases). The germline V gene has CDR1 SGHRS and CDR2 YFSETQ. This CDR3 has 14 amino acids. Trimming cost V 0 bases and J 5 bases, with 9 bases left between them.

The chain joins TRBV3-1 (or the pseudogene TRBV3-2) to TRBJ2-1; D perhaps matches TRBD2 (5 bases). Germline V gene lookup returns CDR1 LGHDT and CDR2 YNNKEL (reference sequence). The CDR3 loop spans 13 amino acids. Trimming took 5 bases from V and 7 from J, leaving 12 bases between them. The chain's CDR3 is CASSFLRGNEQFF. The CDR3 bases are TGTGCCAGCAGCTTCCTTAGAGGGAATGAGCAGTTCTTC.

The CDR3 reads CASGPGQATDTQYF. For the CDR3, the DNA is TGTGCTAGTGGTCCCGGACAGGCCACAGATACGCAGTATTTT. The chain carries TRBV12-5 and TRBJ2-3; 7 bases map to TRBD1. CDR3 length equals 14 residues. J was trimmed by 2 bases and V by 5 bases; bases with no gene match: 4. Per germline, CDR1 LGHNT and CDR2 FRNRAP.

The chain combines TRBV18 with TRBJ2-5, with 8 bases identical to TRBD2. Trimming at V came to 1 base and at J to 1 base, leaving 5 bases not matched to a gene. This CDR3 region has 16 residues. Germline lookup yields CDR1 KGHSH and CDR2 LQKENI. CDR3 residues: CASSPLTGGAQETQYF. The CDR3 DNA reads TGTGCCAGCTCACCACTTACCGGGGGGGCCCAAGAGACCCAGTACTTC.

V and J are TRBV19 and TRBJ1-2, with a weak D call TRBD1 (5 bases). The CDR3 has 13 residues. The germline CDR1 and CDR2 sequences are LNHDA and SQIVND (reference sequence). V was clipped by 5 bases and J by 4 bases, with 11 bases between them. The DNA for the CDR3 is TGTGCCAGTAGTCTCAGGGAGGGCTATGGCTACACCTTC. Translation: CASSLREGYGYTF.

V gene TRBV10-3 combines with J gene TRBJ1-1, with D hard to call. Trimming stripped 10 bases from V and 1 base from J, with 13 bases between. In germline, CDR1 is ENHRY, CDR2 SYGVKD. CDR3 length: 13 amino acids. CDR3 nucleotides: TGTGCCACCCCCCGCCACAGGAACACTGAAGCTTTCTTT. It encodes CATPRHRNTEAFF.

This sequence joins TRBV28 and TRBJ1-4, with D perhaps TRBD1 (5 bases). V was clipped by 2 bases and J by 0 bases, with 13 bases between them. The CDR3 is made up of 17 amino acids. The germline gives CDR1 MDHEN, CDR2 SYDVKM. This CDR3 reads CASSLTGPIATNEKLFF. CDR3 coding DNA: TGTGCCAGCAGTTTAACAGGTCCCATCGCAACTAATGAAAAACTGTTTTTT.

The chain has TRBV28 and TRBJ1-6; D unclear. Looked up from germline, CDR1 is MDHEN and CDR2 is SYDVKM. Between the trimmed V and J ends, which lost 3 bases and 3 bases, there was a span of 9 bases. CDR3 length: 15 amino acids. CDR3 DNA: TGTGCCAGCAGTTTGGGGAGAAGCTATAATTCACCCCTCCACTTT. As protein: CASSLGRSYNSPLHF.

This clone has a handful of counts. V is TRBV15 and J is TRBJ2-2; a possible D gene is TRBD1 (5 bases). Germline V lookup: CDR1 LNHNV, CDR2 YYDKDF (reference sequence). The CDR3 sequence is 19 residues long. The V and J ends lost 1 base and 1 base respectively, with 19 bases between them. The CDR3 nucleotides read TGTGCCACCAGCAGAGTAAGACAGAAGTTTTTTATGAACACCGGGGAGCTGTTTTTT. Its protein product is CATSRVRQKFFMNTGELFF.

The chain is built from TRBV13 and TRBJ2-1; TRBD2 might be the D (5 bases). CDR3 length: 17 amino acids. Germline V CDR1 and CDR2: PRHDT, FYEKMQ (reference sequence). Trimming pared 5 bases from V and 0 bases from J, leaving 17 bases between. As DNA, the CDR3 is TGTGCCAGCAGCGGCCCTAAGGCGGGTCACTCCTACAATGAGCAGTTCTTC. Translated: CASSGPKAGHSYNEQFF.

V and J are TRBV30 and TRBJ2-7; D is ambiguous. V was shortened by 2 bases and J by 3 bases, with 8 bases between the two germline ends. Germline values: CDR1 GTSNPN, CDR2 SVGIG (reference sequence). The CDR3 consists of 12 residues. The CDR3 DNA sequence: TGTGCCTGGAGTATGTCCTACTACGAGCAGTACTTC. Amino acids: CAWSMSYYEQYF.

This chain's CDR3 is CASSRQVTSTDTQYF. The CDR3 nucleotides are TGTGCCAGCTCAAGACAGGTTACTAGCACAGATACGCAGTATTTT. The chain has TRBV18 and TRBJ2-3; a possible D gene is TRBD1 (6 bases). V gave up 5 bases and J gave up 0 bases, with 12 bases separating them. Germline V lookup: CDR1 KGHSH, CDR2 LQKENI. This CDR3 comprises 15 residues. Supplemented by reference TRBV18 and TRBJ2-3, the full variable domain reads NAGVMQNPRHLVRRRGQEARLRCSPMKGHSHVYWYRQLPEEGLKFMVYLQKENIIDESGMPKERFSAEFPKEGPSILRIQQVVRGDSAAYFCASSRQVTSTDTQYFGPGTRLTVL.

The chain links TRBV5-8 to TRBJ1-4, with D possibly TRBD1 on 6 matching bases. CDR1 is SGHTS and CDR2 is YDEGEE in the germline V gene. This CDR3 contains 15 residues. The germline V and J ends were trimmed by 7 bases and 0 bases, with 13 bases remaining between them. The CDR3 region is CASGDTGATNEKLFF. CDR3 coding DNA: TGTGCCAGCGGGGACACTGGGGCAACTAATGAAAAACTGTTTTTT.

Turning to this clone: This CDR3 is also generated by other DNA sequences in the sample. J is TRBJ1-3 and V is TRBV28; D is perhaps TRBD1 (6 bases). Germline V CDR1 and CDR2: MDHEN, SYDVKM. The length of the CDR3 is 15 residues. Trimming left V 3 bases short and J 4 bases short, with 13 bases between. CDR3 bases: TGTGCCAGCAGTTTGTGGCAGGGGAGCGGAAACACCATATATTTT. This codes for CASSLWQGSGNTIYF.

This clone was observed a single time. The chain has TRBV27 and TRBJ1-6; 9 bases map to TRBD1. CDR1 and CDR2 from the germline V gene are MNHEY and SMNVEV (reference sequence). V lost 6 bases to trimming and J lost 11 bases; unmatched junction nucleotides: 8. The CDR3 sequence is 14 residues long. CDR3 region: CASSPSGTGPPLHF. For the CDR3, the DNA is TGTGCCAGCAGCCCTTCCGGGACAGGGCCACCCCTCCACTTT.

This chain links TRBV5-1 with TRBJ2-3; 8 nucleotides match TRBD1. Germline V gene lookup returns CDR1 SGHRS and CDR2 YFSETQ. V lost 5 bases and J lost 4; bases outside the gene matches: 18. The CDR3 contains 18 residues. CDR3 in amino acids: CASSKDASGGAGADTQYF. Here the CDR3 DNA reads TGCGCCAGCAGTAAAGACGCCTCAGGGGGCGCCGGGGCAGATACGCAGTATTTT.

The chain combines TRBV10-3 with TRBJ2-2, with a weak D call TRBD2 (5 bases). Germline lookup yields CDR1 ENHRY and CDR2 SYGVKD. This CDR3 contains 14 residues. V gave up 6 bases and J gave up 0 bases, with 8 bases separating them. CDR3 protein: CAIRAGANTGELFF. The CDR3 region has the DNA TGTGCCATCAGAGCCGGGGCGAACACCGGGGAGCTGTTTTTT.

The V call is TRBV5-8, the J call TRBJ2-7; D call uncertain. The germline V and J ends were trimmed by 8 bases and 3 bases, with 21 bases remaining between them. The CDR3 extends over 15 amino acids. Germline V gives CDR1 SGHTS, CDR2 YDEGEE. The CDR3 sequence is CASFSPRLVVYEQYV. The CDR3 nucleotides read TGTGCCAGTTTTTCTCCCCGGTTGGTGGTCTACGAGCAGTACGTC.

This chain connects TRBV28 to TRBJ1-1, with 7 bases fitting TRBD1. The CDR3 extends over 13 amino acids. Germline CDR1 and CDR2: MDHEN and SYDVKM. V was pared by 6 bases and J by 1 base, with 2 bases of the junction left unmatched. The CDR3 loop reads CASSRTGNTEAFF. CDR3 in DNA: TGTGCCAGCAGCCGGACAGGGAACACTGAAGCTTTCTTT.

This chain connects TRBV15 to TRBJ2-1; D call uncertain. Trimming removed 0 bases at V and 4 bases at J, with 10 bases between. This CDR3 spans 15 amino acids. Looked up from germline, CDR1 is LNHNV and CDR2 is YYDKDF (reference sequence). Here the CDR3 reads CATSRDTGNYNEQFF. Written as DNA, the CDR3 is TGTGCCACCAGCAGAGACACGGGTAATTACAATGAGCAGTTCTTC.

The chain recombines TRBV6-5 with TRBJ1-5, with no clear D. This CDR3 spans 13 amino acids. Germline CDR1 reads MNHEY; CDR2 reads SVGAGI. The V and J ends lost 6 bases and 7 bases respectively, with 13 bases between them. CDR3 bases: TGTGCCAGCAGACAAGGGAGTAAACAGCCCCAGCATTTT. Its translation: CASRQGSKQPQHF.

The CDR3 DNA reads as TGTGCCAGCTCGCCGGGGGGGCAGGATTCACCCCTCCACTTT. Translating gives CASSPGGQDSPLHF. The chain recombines TRBV18 with TRBJ1-6; D perhaps matches TRBD1 (6 bases). Germline V CDR1 and CDR2: KGHSH, LQKENI. The CDR3 consists of 14 residues. V lost 6 bases, J lost 8 bases, and 14 bases lay in between. Variable domain in full (rest from reference TRBV18 and TRBJ1-6): NAGVMQNPRHLVRRRGQEARLRCSPMKGHSHVYWYRQLPEEGLKFMVYLQKENIIDESGMPKERFSAEFPKEGPSILRIQQVVRGDSAAYFCASSPGGQDSPLHFGNGTRLTVT.

The chain uses TRBV6-6 and TRBJ2-7; D possibly corresponds to TRBD2 (6 bases). Deletions cut 6 bases from V and 4 bases from J, with 13 bases between. The CDR3 contains 13 residues. Germline assignment: CDR1 MNHNY and CDR2 SVGAGI (reference sequence). As DNA, the CDR3 is TGTGCCAGCAGCCGGGGGTTGGCGTACGAGCAGTACTTC. This gives the protein CASSRGLAYEQYF.

This clone was seen a few times. This chain links TRBV9 with TRBJ1-1; D is ambiguous. Trimming cost V 4 bases and J 1 base, with 11 bases left between them. This CDR3 is 14 amino acids long. Germline CDR1 is SGDLS and CDR2 is YYNGEE. The CDR3 DNA reads TGTGCCAGCAGCCCGTATGCGGGGAACACTGAAGCTTTCTTT. Protein product: CASSPYAGNTEAFF. Together with reference TRBV9 and TRBJ1-1, the CDR3 gives the full variable domain: DSGVTQTPKHLITATGQRVTLRCSPRSGDLSVYWYQQSLDQGLQFLIQYYNGEERAKGNILERFSAQQFPDLHSELNLSSLELGDSALYFCASSPYAGNTEAFFGQGTRLTVV.

This chain connects TRBV5-8 to TRBJ2-1, with 7 bases that match TRBD1. From germline, CDR1 is SGHTS and CDR2 YDEGEE. The V gene end was trimmed by 4 bases and the J gene end by 2 bases; junction bases not matched to a gene: 6. The CDR3 runs 15 residues. The CDR3: CASSPGTVAYNEQFF. The CDR3 DNA sequence: TGTGCCAGCAGCCCCGGGACAGTAGCCTACAATGAGCAGTTCTTC.